One and the same sample provided the 21 T cell receptor beta chains below, sequenced in a study of T cells in Graves' hyperthyroidism and ophthalmopathy. From RNA transcripts, TCR beta CDR3 regions were amplified. The primer set for the first-round RT-PCR of the TCR CDR3 was HTBI. TCRdb itself ran the multiplex PCR reads through MiXCR, one entry per CDR3 protein. Among about 480,000 distinct CDR3 sequences listed, about 22% were seen once. The material sequenced was blood. All receptors come from a woman in her 70s with Graves' ophthalmopathy.

The table lists this clonotype with a few counts. The gene calls are TRBV28 and TRBJ2-3; 10 bases are shared with TRBD1. V gave up 5 bases and J gave up 6 bases; unmatched junction bases: 11. Per germline, CDR1 MDHEN and CDR2 SYDVKM. The CDR3 is 16 amino acids. CDR3 nucleotide sequence: TGTGCCAGCAGTCTGGATTCCGGGACAGGGGCGGATACGCAGTATTTT. Translation gives CASSLDSGTGADTQYF. Combining the CDR3 with reference TRBV28 and TRBJ2-3 gives the whole variable domain DVKVTQSSRYLVKRTGEKVFLECVQDMDHENMFWYRQDPGLGLRLIYFSYDVKMKEKGDIPEGYSVSREKKERFSLILESASTNQTSMYLCASSLDSGTGADTQYFGPGTRLTVL.

V usage is TRBV6-2 or TRBV6-3 and J usage is TRBJ2-3; D may be TRBD2 (5 bases). This CDR3 region has 13 residues. Germline-derived CDR1 and CDR2 are MNHEY and SVGEGT. The ends were cut back, 10 bases at V and 3 bases at J, with 14 bases in the middle. For the CDR3, the DNA is TGTGCCACCCTACTAGATTGGACAGATACGCAGTATTTT. It is translated as CATLLDWTDTQYF.

This clonotype was picked up many times. J is TRBJ1-5 and V is TRBV12-5; 8 bases agree with TRBD1. The ends lost 6 bases at V and 6 bases at J; junction bases unmatched: 7. Germline V gives CDR1 LGHNT, CDR2 FRNRAP. The CDR3 loop spans 14 amino acids. This CDR3 is CASGKQGVIQPQHF. The CDR3 DNA is TGTGCTAGTGGGAAACAGGGGGTAATTCAGCCCCAGCATTTT.

This clonotype was counted at least ten times. This chain links TRBV3-1 with TRBJ2-1, with D tentatively TRBD1 or TRBD2 (5 bases each). The CDR3 is 15 residues long. The germline V and J ends were trimmed by 1 base and 7 bases, with 14 bases remaining between them. Germline V gives CDR1 LGHDT, CDR2 YNNKEL (reference sequence). The CDR3 sequence: CASSQGRTLQNEQFF. The CDR3 DNA follows: TGTGCCAGCAGCCAAGGGAGGACACTTCAAAATGAGCAGTTCTTC.

This clonotype occurred many times. The chain combines TRBV12-5 with TRBJ2-3; possibly TRBD2 for D (5 bases). Germline V gene lookup returns CDR1 LGHNT and CDR2 FRNRAP. CDR3 size: 15 residues. V was cut by 0 bases and J by 3 bases, with 10 bases left in between. CDR3 residues: CASGLVVSGTDTQYF. The CDR3 DNA is TGTGCTAGTGGTTTGGTAGTGTCGGGAACAGATACGCAGTATTTT.

A few counts support this clonotype. The V call is TRBV4-2, the J call TRBJ2-1; TRBD2 aligns across 9 bases. After removal of 4 bases from V and 6 bases from J, the junction contained 4 bases not matched to a gene. This CDR3 spans 14 amino acids. Germline loops: CDR1 LGHNA, CDR2 YNFKEQ. The CDR3 spells CASSLGTSSNEQFF. CDR3 coding DNA: TGTGCCAGCAGCCTTGGGACTAGCAGCAATGAGCAGTTCTTC.

The chain is built from TRBV30 and TRBJ2-6; 7 nucleotides line up with TRBD2. This CDR3 has 15 amino acids. CDR1 GTSNPN and CDR2 SVGIG come from the germline V gene (reference sequence). Trimming took 3 bases from V and 1 from J; bases not matched to a gene: 3. Here the CDR3 DNA reads TGTGCCTGGAGGTGGGGGGGGTCTGGGGCCAACGTCCTGACTTTC. Residues: CAWRWGGSGANVLTF.

The chain links TRBV5-6 to TRBJ2-2; 7 bases match TRBD1. This CDR3 spans 18 amino acids. Trimming cost V 0 bases and J 3 bases; bases outside gene matches: 11. CDR1 and CDR2 from the germline V gene are SGHDT and YYEEEE. The CDR3 here is CASSLAPGRGLDTGELFF. The CDR3 nucleotides are TGTGCCAGCAGCTTGGCCCCAGGCAGGGGGTTGGACACCGGGGAGCTGTTTTTT.

This chain connects TRBV11-2 to TRBJ2-7; 13 positions match TRBD2. The trim removed 5 bases at V and 3 bases at J, leaving 13 bases unmatched. CDR3 length: 18 amino acids. CDR1 and CDR2 from the germline V gene are SGHAT and FQNNGV. DNA for the CDR3: TGTGCCAGCAGCCAACTTCCTGGACTAGCGGGAGAGCGCTACGAGCAGTACTTC. Encoded protein: CASSQLPGLAGERYEQYF.

This clonotype was seen ten or more times. The rearrangement uses TRBV11-2 and TRBJ2-7, with 9 bases aligning to TRBD1. Per the germline V gene, CDR1 is SGHAT and CDR2 is FQNNGV. Trimming at V came to 3 bases and at J to 4 bases, leaving 7 bases not matched to a gene. The CDR3 consists of 15 residues. CDR3 loop: CASSFPGQGRYEQYF. DNA of the CDR3: TGTGCCAGCAGCTTCCCGGGACAGGGTCGGTACGAGCAGTACTTC.

This clonotype has just a few counts. V and J are TRBV19 and TRBJ1-3; 8 nucleotides agree with TRBD1. Germline values: CDR1 LNHDA, CDR2 SQIVND (reference sequence). The junction had 5 bases not matched to a gene; V was cut back by 6 bases and J by 4 bases. There are 14 residues in the CDR3. CDR3 amino acids: CASRTGVSGNTIYF. CDR3 bases: TGTGCCAGTAGGACAGGGGTATCAGGAAACACCATATATTTT.

In this sample, this clonotype turned up a few times. Here the CDR3 DNA reads TGCGCCAGCAGCCGGAACAGGGACACCTACAATGAGCAGTTCTTC. Its protein is CASSRNRDTYNEQFF. The genes are TRBV4-1 and TRBJ2-1, with D tentatively TRBD1 (6 bases). V was shortened by 4 bases and J by 2 bases, with 12 bases between the two germline ends. CDR1 and CDR2 from the germline V gene are MGHRA and YSYEKL. The CDR3 covers 15 residues.

The V call is TRBV7-9, the J call TRBJ1-2, with unresolved D. Germline CDR1 and CDR2: SEHNR and FQNEAQ (reference sequence). V shed 3 bases and J shed 8 bases, with 16 bases lying between them. The CDR3 sequence is 14 residues long. CDR3 DNA: TGTGCCAGCAGCTTCGGGCGGAACCCGGAGGGCTACACCTTC. Protein sequence: CASSFGRNPEGYTF.

The chain joins TRBV5-1 to TRBJ1-2, with D hard to call. The CDR3 covers 14 residues. Looked up from germline, CDR1 is SGHRS and CDR2 is YFSETQ. Trimming stripped 5 bases from V and 4 bases from J, with 15 bases between. The CDR3 DNA sequence: TGCGCCAGCAGTAGGGAGGCAGCCTTCTATGGCTACACCTTC. Its protein is CASSREAAFYGYTF.

This clonotype was detected only a few times. The chain combines TRBV28 with TRBJ1-5; D uncertain. The CDR3 consists of 14 residues. The ends were cut back, 4 bases at V and 11 bases at J, with 18 bases in the middle. The germline CDR1 and CDR2 sequences are MDHEN and SYDVKM. CDR3 in DNA: TGTGCCAGCAGTTCCAGTGTGCCCCCTGCGTCCCAGCATTTT. It encodes CASSSSVPPASQHF. The variable domain in full, completed from reference TRBV28 and TRBJ1-5, reads DVKVTQSSRYLVKRTGEKVFLECVQDMDHENMFWYRQDPGLGLRLIYFSYDVKMKEKGDIPEGYSVSREKKERFSLILESASTNQTSMYLCASSSSVPPASQHFGDGTRLSIL.

This clonotype was counted at least ten times. The chain is built from TRBV12-3 or TRBV12-4 and TRBJ1-5; D is perhaps TRBD1 (5 bases). V dropped 3 bases and J dropped 9 bases, with 6 bases sitting between them. The CDR3 covers 11 residues. Written as DNA, the CDR3 is TGTGCCAGCAGTTTGGGGGGGCCCCAGCATTTT. Amino acids: CASSLGGPQHF.

The table lists this clonotype with a few counts. The chain links TRBV5-1 to TRBJ2-7; 14 bases are a match to TRBD2. Germline loops: CDR1 SGHRS, CDR2 YFSETQ. The CDR3 contains 17 residues. Trimming at V came to 4 bases and at J to 2 bases, leaving 8 bases not matched to a gene. The CDR3 region is CASSPGLAGGRPYEQYF. Here the CDR3 DNA reads TGCGCCAGCAGCCCAGGACTAGCGGGAGGAAGGCCCTACGAGCAGTACTTC.

The chain recombines TRBV2 with TRBJ2-1; a weak D match, TRBD2 (6 bases). Germline V lookup: CDR1 SNHLY, CDR2 FYNNEI. CDR3 length: 17 residues. Trimming shortened V by 2 bases and J by 7 bases, and 21 bases separated the two germline ends. The CDR3 here is CASSESSGTAGRNEQFF. CDR3 nucleotide sequence: TGTGCCAGCAGTGAATCCTCCGGGACCGCGGGACGAAATGAGCAGTTCTTC.

V and J are TRBV20-1 and TRBJ2-7, with no clear D. Looked up from germline, CDR1 is DFQATT and CDR2 is SNEGSKA (reference sequence). Trimming shortened V by 2 bases and J by 2 bases, and 10 bases separated the two germline ends. The CDR3 loop spans 13 amino acids. CDR3 in DNA: TGCAGTGCTAGATCACCCCAGACCTACGAGCAGTACTTC. Protein sequence: CSARSPQTYEQYF.

In its sample, this clonotype was seen a few times. V and J are TRBV11-2 and TRBJ2-5; the D is unclear. V was pared by 0 bases and J by 0 bases, with 11 bases between. Germline V gene sequence: CDR1 SGHAT, CDR2 FQNNGV. The CDR3 totals 16 residues. The CDR3, as DNA: TGTGCCAGCAGCTTAGATCTAGTACTTAACCAAGAGACCCAGTACTTC. Translation: CASSLDLVLNQETQYF. Together with reference TRBV11-2 and TRBJ2-5, the CDR3 gives the full variable domain: EAGVAQSPRYKIIEKRQSVAFWCNPISGHATLYWYQQILGQGPKLLIQFQNNGVVDDSQLPKDRFSAERLKGVDSTLKIQPAKLEDSAVYLCASSLDLVLNQETQYFGPGTRLLVL.

The chain joins TRBV19 to TRBJ2-7; 11 bases are a match to TRBD2. The J segment lost 4 bases and the V segment lost 7 bases, leaving 9 bases of the junction unmatched. The length of the CDR3 is 15 residues. From germline, CDR1 is LNHDA and CDR2 SQIVND (reference sequence). CDR3 nucleotide sequence: TGTGCCAGTATCCAACTAGCGGGAGAGGGGTACGAGCAGTACTTC. Translating it yields CASIQLAGEGYEQYF.